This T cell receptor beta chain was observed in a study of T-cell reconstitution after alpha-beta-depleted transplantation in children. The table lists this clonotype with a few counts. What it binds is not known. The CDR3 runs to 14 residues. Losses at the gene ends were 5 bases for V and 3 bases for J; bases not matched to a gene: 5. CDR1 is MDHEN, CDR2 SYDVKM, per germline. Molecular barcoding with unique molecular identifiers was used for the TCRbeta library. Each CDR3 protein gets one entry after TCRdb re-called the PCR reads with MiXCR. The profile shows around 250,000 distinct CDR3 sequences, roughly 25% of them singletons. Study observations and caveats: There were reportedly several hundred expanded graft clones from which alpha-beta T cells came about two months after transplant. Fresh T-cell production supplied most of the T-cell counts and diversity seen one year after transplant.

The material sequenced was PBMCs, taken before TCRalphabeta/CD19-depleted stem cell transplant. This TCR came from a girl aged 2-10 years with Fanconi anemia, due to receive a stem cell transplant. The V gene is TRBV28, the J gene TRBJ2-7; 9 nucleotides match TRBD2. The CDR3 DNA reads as TGTGCCAGCAGTAGACTAGCGGAATACTACGAGCAGTACTTC. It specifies CASSRLAEYYEQYF.